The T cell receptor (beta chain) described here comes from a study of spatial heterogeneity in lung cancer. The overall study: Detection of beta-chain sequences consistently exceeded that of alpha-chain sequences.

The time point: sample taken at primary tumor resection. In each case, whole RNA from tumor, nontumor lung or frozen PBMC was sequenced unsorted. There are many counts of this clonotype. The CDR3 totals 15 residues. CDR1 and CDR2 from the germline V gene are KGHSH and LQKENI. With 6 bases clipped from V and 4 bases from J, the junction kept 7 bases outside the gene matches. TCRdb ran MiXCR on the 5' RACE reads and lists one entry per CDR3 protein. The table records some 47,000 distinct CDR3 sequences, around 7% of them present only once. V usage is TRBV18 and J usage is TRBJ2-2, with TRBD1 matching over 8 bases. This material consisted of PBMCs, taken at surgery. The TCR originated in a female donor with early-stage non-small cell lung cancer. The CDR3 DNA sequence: TGTGCCAGCTCCCCTGACAGGGGAGCCACCGGGGAGCTGTTTTTT. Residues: CASSPDRGATGELFF.